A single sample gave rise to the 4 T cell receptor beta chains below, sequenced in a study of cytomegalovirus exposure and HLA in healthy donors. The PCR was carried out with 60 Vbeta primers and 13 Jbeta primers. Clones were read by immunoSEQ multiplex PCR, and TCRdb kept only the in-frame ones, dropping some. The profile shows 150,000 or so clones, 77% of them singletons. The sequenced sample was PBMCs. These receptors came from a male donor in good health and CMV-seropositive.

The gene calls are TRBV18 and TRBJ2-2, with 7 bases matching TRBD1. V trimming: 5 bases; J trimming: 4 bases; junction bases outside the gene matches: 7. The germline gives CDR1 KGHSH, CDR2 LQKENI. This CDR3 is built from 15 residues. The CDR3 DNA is TGTGCCAGCTCATACAACAGGGGCGGCACCGGGGAGCTGTTTTTT. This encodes CASSYNRGGTGELFF.

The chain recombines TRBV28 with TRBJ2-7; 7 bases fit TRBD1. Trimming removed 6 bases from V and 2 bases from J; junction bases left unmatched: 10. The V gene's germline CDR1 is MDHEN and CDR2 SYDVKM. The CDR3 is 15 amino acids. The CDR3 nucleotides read TGTGCCAGCAGCGTACAGGGGATCCCTCCCTACGAGCAGTACTTC. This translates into CASSVQGIPPYEQYF.

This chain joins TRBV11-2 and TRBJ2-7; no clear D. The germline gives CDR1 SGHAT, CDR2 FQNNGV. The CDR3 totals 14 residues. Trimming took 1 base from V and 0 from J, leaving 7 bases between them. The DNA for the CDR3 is TGTGCCAGCAGCTTAGGTGGCGGCTCCTACGAGCAGTACTTC. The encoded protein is CASSLGGGSYEQYF.

CDR3 DNA: TGTGCCAGCAGCGGCAGAGGGAAGGCGAACACCGGGGAGCTGTTTTTT. Its translation: CASSGRGKANTGELFF. The rearrangement joins TRBV5-6 to TRBJ2-2, with D perhaps TRBD2 (5 bases). This CDR3 comprises 16 residues. Germline CDR1 and CDR2: SGHDT and YYEEEE. V was trimmed by 4 bases and J by 0 bases, leaving 13 bases between them.